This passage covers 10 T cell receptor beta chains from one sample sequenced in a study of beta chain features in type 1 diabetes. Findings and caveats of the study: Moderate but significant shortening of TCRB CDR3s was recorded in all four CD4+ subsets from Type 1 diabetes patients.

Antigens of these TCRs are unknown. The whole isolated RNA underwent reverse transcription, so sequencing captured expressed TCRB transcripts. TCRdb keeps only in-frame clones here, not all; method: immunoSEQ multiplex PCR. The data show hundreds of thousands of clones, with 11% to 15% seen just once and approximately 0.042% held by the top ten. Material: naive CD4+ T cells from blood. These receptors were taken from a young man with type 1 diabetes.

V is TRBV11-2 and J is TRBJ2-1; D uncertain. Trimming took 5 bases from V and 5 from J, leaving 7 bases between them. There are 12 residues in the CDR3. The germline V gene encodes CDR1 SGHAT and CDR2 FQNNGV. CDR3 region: CASSLGHNEQFF. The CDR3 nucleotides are TGTGCCAGCAGCCTCGGGCACAATGAGCAGTTCTTC.

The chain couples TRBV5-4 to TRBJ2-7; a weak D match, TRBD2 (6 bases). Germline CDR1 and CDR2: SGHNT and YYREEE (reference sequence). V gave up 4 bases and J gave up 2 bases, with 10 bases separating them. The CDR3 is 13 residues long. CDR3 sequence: CASSGRGTYEQYF. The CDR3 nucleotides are TGTGCCAGCAGCGGGCGGGGAACCTACGAGCAGTACTTC.

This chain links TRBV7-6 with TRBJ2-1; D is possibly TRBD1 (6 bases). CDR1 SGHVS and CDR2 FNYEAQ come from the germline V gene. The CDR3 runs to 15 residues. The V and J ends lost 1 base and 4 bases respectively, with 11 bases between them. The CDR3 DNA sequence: TGTGCCAGCAGCTTAGAGGGACAAGATTACAATGAGCAGTTCTTC. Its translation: CASSLEGQDYNEQFF.

This CDR3 reads CAISESDGAVSSYNEQFF. CDR3 DNA sequence: TGTGCCATCAGTGAGTCGGACGGTGCCGTGAGCTCCTACAATGAGCAGTTCTTC. V gene TRBV10-3 combines with J gene TRBJ2-1; no definite D call. V was clipped by 0 bases and J by 0 bases, with 15 bases between them. Germline assignment: CDR1 ENHRY and CDR2 SYGVKD. This CDR3 is built from 18 residues.

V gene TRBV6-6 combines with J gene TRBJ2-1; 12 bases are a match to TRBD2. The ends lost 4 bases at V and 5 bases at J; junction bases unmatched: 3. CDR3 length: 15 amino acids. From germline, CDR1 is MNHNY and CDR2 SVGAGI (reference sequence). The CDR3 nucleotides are TGTGCCAGCAGTTCGCGACTAGCGGGGGACAATGAGCAGTTCTTC. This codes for CASSSRLAGDNEQFF.

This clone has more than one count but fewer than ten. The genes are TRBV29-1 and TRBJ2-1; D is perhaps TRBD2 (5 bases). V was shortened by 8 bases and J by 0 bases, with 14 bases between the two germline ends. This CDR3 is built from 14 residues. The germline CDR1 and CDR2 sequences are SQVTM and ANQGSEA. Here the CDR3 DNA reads TGCAGCTCCCTCGGAGCGGCCTCCTACAATGAGCAGTTCTTC. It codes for CSSLGAASYNEQFF.

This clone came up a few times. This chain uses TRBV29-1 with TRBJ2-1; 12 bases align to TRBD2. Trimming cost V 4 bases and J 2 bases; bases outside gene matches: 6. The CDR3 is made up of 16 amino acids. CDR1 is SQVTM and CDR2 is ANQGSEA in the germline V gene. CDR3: CSVGPSGRVTYNEQFF. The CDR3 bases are TGCAGCGTTGGTCCTAGCGGGAGGGTTACCTACAATGAGCAGTTCTTC.

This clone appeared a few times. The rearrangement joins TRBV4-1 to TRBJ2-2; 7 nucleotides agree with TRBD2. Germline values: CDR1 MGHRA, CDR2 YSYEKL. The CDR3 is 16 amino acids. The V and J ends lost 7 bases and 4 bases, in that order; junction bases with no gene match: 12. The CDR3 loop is CASTPLGGRGTGELFF. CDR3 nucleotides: TGCGCCAGCACCCCGCTGGGCGGGAGAGGCACCGGGGAGCTGTTTTTT.

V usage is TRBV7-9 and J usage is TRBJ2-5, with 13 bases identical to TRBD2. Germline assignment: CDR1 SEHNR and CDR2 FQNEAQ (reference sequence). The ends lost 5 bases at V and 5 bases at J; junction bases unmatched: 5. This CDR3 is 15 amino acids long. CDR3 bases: TGTGCCAGCAGCGTGGGACTAGCGGGGCGGGAGACCCAGTACTTC. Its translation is CASSVGLAGRETQYF.

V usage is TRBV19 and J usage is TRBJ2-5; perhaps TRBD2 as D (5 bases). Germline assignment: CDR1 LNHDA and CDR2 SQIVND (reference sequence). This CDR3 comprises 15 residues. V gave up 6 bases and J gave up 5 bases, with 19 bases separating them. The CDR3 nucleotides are TGTGCCAGTAGAAACCCCGGAGCGGTATGGGAGACCCAGTACTTC. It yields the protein CASRNPGAVWETQYF. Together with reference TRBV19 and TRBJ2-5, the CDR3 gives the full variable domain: DGGITQSPKYLFRKEGQNVTLSCEQNLNHDAMYWYRQDPGQGLRLIYYSQIVNDFQKGDIAEGYSVSREKKESFPLTVTSAQKNPTAFYLCASRNPGAVWETQYFGPGTRLLVL.